Shown below are 25 T cell receptor beta chains from a single sample sequenced in a study of T cells in Graves' hyperthyroidism and ophthalmopathy. Template material for amplifying TCR beta CDR3 regions consisted of RNA transcripts. With the HTBI primer set, the TCR CDR3 went through a first round of RT-PCR. TCRdb processed the multiplex PCR reads anew with MiXCR; each CDR3 protein has one entry. The data show more than 350,000 distinct CDR3 sequences, with about 16% seen just once and roughly a fifth held by the top ten. Sequenced input: blood. Receptors were obtained from a woman aged 60-75 years with Graves' ophthalmopathy.

This clonotype was seen a single time. The rearrangement joins TRBV6-1 to TRBJ2-7; 7 nucleotides match TRBD1. The V and J ends lost 7 bases and 3 bases, in that order; junction bases with no gene match: 6. There are 13 residues in the CDR3. Per germline, CDR1 MNHNS and CDR2 SASEGT. CDR3 DNA sequence: TGTGCCAGCAACCGGGACAGCGGCTACGAGCAGTACTTC. Translation: CASNRDSGYEQYF.

This clonotype was seen only once. V gene TRBV10-2 combines with J gene TRBJ2-1, with a possible D match to TRBD2 (6 bases). V lost 3 bases and J lost 10, with 10 bases in between. Germline V gene data show CDR1 as WSHSY and CDR2 as SAAADI. The CDR3 sequence is 12 residues long. The CDR3, as DNA: TGCGCCAGCAGTGAACTAGCCCAGGAGCAGTTCTTC. Translating it yields CASSELAQEQFF.

This clonotype was counted only a few times. The chain joins TRBV28 to TRBJ2-7, with TRBD1 as a possible D gene (6 bases). The germline CDR1 and CDR2 sequences are MDHEN and SYDVKM. V shed 4 bases and J shed 2 bases, with 15 bases lying between them. The CDR3 totals 15 residues. The CDR3 protein is CASSWGQGGPYEQYF. CDR3 DNA sequence: TGTGCCAGCAGTTGGGGGCAGGGTGGGCCCTACGAGCAGTACTTC.

This sequence joins TRBV30 and TRBJ2-1, with D uncertain. CDR3 length equals 18 residues. V dropped 0 bases and J dropped 0 bases, with 18 bases sitting between them. From germline, CDR1 is GTSNPN and CDR2 SVGIG (reference sequence). CDR3 sequence: CAWSVPRDAQSSYNEQFF. The CDR3 DNA is TGTGCCTGGAGTGTTCCCCGCGACGCCCAAAGCTCCTACAATGAGCAGTTCTTC.

This clonotype was recorded at least ten times. The rearrangement uses TRBV7-9 and TRBJ2-2; D unclear. The CDR3 contains 15 residues. Germline V CDR1 and CDR2: SEHNR, FQNEAQ (reference sequence). Between the trimmed V and J ends, which lost 2 bases and 5 bases, there was a span of 12 bases. The CDR3, as DNA: TGTGCCAGCAGCTTATCTCGATTGAGAACCGGGGAGCTGTTTTTT. Amino acid sequence: CASSLSRLRTGELFF.

The sample holds many counts of this clonotype. The chain combines TRBV11-2 with TRBJ2-1; D possibly corresponds to TRBD1 (7 bases). The CDR3 is made up of 14 amino acids. Looked up from germline, CDR1 is SGHAT and CDR2 is FQNNGV. With 2 bases removed from V and 9 bases from J, the gap between germline ends came to 14 bases. CDR3 in DNA: TGTGCCAGCAGCTTACTGGAGGGGGCGGGTGAGCAGTTCTTC. Protein: CASSLLEGAGEQFF.

Many counts were recorded for this clonotype. This chain links TRBV5-1 with TRBJ1-2; TRBD1 might be the D (6 bases). The V and J ends lost 2 bases and 0 bases respectively, with 17 bases between them. The CDR3 is made up of 17 amino acids. The germline V gene has CDR1 SGHRS and CDR2 YFSETQ. The CDR3, as DNA: TGCGCCAGCAGCTTCCAGAAAGGGACAAGCCCTAACTATGGCTACACCTTC. Protein sequence: CASSFQKGTSPNYGYTF. The variable domain in full, with the rest retrieved from reference TRBV5-1 and TRBJ1-2, is KAGVTQTPRYLIKTRGQQVTLSCSPISGHRSVSWYQQTPGQGLQFLFEYFSETQRNKGNFPGRFSGRQFSNSRSEMNVSTLELGDSALYLCASSFQKGTSPNYGYTFGSGTRLTVV.

This clonotype was seen many times. The chain carries TRBV20-1 and TRBJ2-3, with unresolved D. Germline V gene data show CDR1 as DFQATT and CDR2 as SNEGSKA (reference sequence). The V end was cut by 1 base, the J end by 0 bases, with 8 bases between. The CDR3 has 14 residues. The CDR3 nucleotides read TGCAGTGCTAGAGGGCATCAAAGCACAGATACGCAGTATTTT. Translation gives CSARGHQSTDTQYF.

Notes on this clonotype: A much larger clone is a single base away; this may be a read error. This chain connects TRBV11-2 to TRBJ1-6; D unclear. The CDR3 runs 14 residues. CDR1 and CDR2 (germline): SGHAT, FQNNGV. The CDR3 here is CASSLASYDSPLHF. The CDR3 DNA follows: TGTGCCAGCAGCTTAGCTTCCTATGATTCACCCCTCCACTTT.

This clonotype was seen many times. V usage is TRBV20-1 and J usage is TRBJ2-7; 13 nucleotides line up with TRBD2. This CDR3 has 13 residues. Losses at the gene ends were 5 bases for V and 7 bases for J; bases not matched to a gene: 5. Per germline, CDR1 DFQATT and CDR2 SNEGSKA (reference sequence). In DNA form, the CDR3 reads TGCAGTGCTTCCGGACTAGCGGGAGCGGAGCAGTACTTC. As protein: CSASGLAGAEQYF.

At least ten counts were recorded for this clonotype. This rearrangement joins TRBV2 to TRBJ2-2, with 7 bases aligning to TRBD2. The germline V gene encodes CDR1 SNHLY and CDR2 FYNNEI. With V trimmed by 0 bases and J by 4 bases, 2 bases remained unmatched. This CDR3 spans 15 amino acids. In DNA form, the CDR3 reads TGTGCCAGCAGTGAAGCGCGCGGGAGCACCGGGGAGCTGTTTTTT. The encoded protein is CASSEARGSTGELFF.

This clonotype was picked up many times. The rearrangement uses TRBV15 and TRBJ2-5; possibly TRBD1 or TRBD2 for D (5 bases each). The CDR3 has 15 amino acids. The V end was cut by 3 bases, the J end by 4 bases, with 15 bases between. The V gene's germline CDR1 is LNHNV and CDR2 YYDKDF (reference sequence). The CDR3 bases are TGTGCCACCAGCAGCGGTGGGGGAGTGGGAGAGACCCAGTACTTC. Amino acid sequence: CATSSGGGVGETQYF.

This clonotype has at least ten counts. V usage is TRBV28 and J usage is TRBJ1-3; TRBD1 is a possible D gene (5 bases). Trimming took 7 bases from V and 4 from J, leaving 17 bases between them. The CDR3 loop spans 15 amino acids. The germline V gene encodes CDR1 MDHEN and CDR2 SYDVKM. The chain's CDR3 is CASTPRDWDGNTIYF. The CDR3 nucleotides are TGTGCCAGCACCCCCAGGGATTGGGACGGAAACACCATATATTTT. The whole variable domain, remainder taken from reference TRBV28 and TRBJ1-3, is DVKVTQSSRYLVKRTGEKVFLECVQDMDHENMFWYRQDPGLGLRLIYFSYDVKMKEKGDIPEGYSVSREKKERFSLILESASTNQTSMYLCASTPRDWDGNTIYFGEGSWLTVV.

The CDR3 nucleotides are TGTGCCAGCAGCTTGGTGGACAGGGCGAACACTGAAGCTTTCTTT. Its protein product is CASSLVDRANTEAFF. The rearrangement joins TRBV5-4 to TRBJ1-1; 8 bases align to TRBD1. Per germline, CDR1 SGHNT and CDR2 YYREEE (reference sequence). The CDR3 totals 15 residues. Trimming cost V 0 bases and J 1 base; bases outside gene matches: 2.

There are many counts of this clonotype. The chain has TRBV5-6 and TRBJ2-1; 12 bases agree with TRBD2. The junction had 13 bases not matched to a gene; V was cut back by 6 bases and J by 0 bases. The CDR3 has 19 amino acids. Looked up from germline, CDR1 is SGHDT and CDR2 is YYEEEE. The chain's CDR3 is CASTPAGLAGYSSYNEQFF. CDR3 nucleotides: TGTGCCAGCACCCCTGCGGGACTAGCGGGTTACAGCTCCTACAATGAGCAGTTCTTC.

This clonotype was seen at least ten times. The chain combines TRBV6-1 with TRBJ2-7; tentative D call: TRBD1 (6 bases). In germline, CDR1 is MNHNS, CDR2 SASEGT. CDR3 length: 15 residues. With 4 bases removed from V and 5 bases from J, the gap between germline ends came to 18 bases. CDR3 coding DNA: TGTGCCAGCAGTGCAACCAGGGGAACGGGTAACGAGCAGTACTTC. Translating gives CASSATRGTGNEQYF.

This clonotype has a count of ten or more. The rearrangement links TRBV19 to TRBJ2-1, with 13 bases fitting TRBD2. The CDR3 runs 18 residues. With V trimmed by 6 bases and J by 6 bases, 14 bases remained unmatched. In germline, CDR1 is LNHDA, CDR2 SQIVND (reference sequence). CDR3 coding DNA: TGTGCCAGTAGCCAAATACGGGGGACTAGCGGGACCACCAATGAGCAGTTCTTC. Protein: CASSQIRGTSGTTNEQFF.

This clonotype has at least ten counts. The chain uses TRBV10-3 and TRBJ1-1; D remains ambiguous. CDR1 is ENHRY and CDR2 is SYGVKD in the germline V gene. The CDR3 length is 12 residues. V was clipped by 3 bases and J by 4 bases, with 6 bases between them. The CDR3, as DNA: TGTGCCATCAGTGAACGATTCACTGAAGCTTTCTTT. Translation gives CAISERFTEAFF.

This clonotype has a count of ten or more. The chain couples TRBV12-3 or TRBV12-4 to TRBJ2-5, with a possible D match to TRBD2 (7 bases). The CDR3 is 14 amino acids. Deletions cut 5 bases from V and 4 bases from J, with 14 bases between. The chain's CDR3 is CASSDHGGRETQYF. CDR3 in DNA: TGTGCCAGCAGTGACCACGGGGGGCGAGAGACCCAGTACTTC.

This clonotype occurred many times. The chain employs TRBV18 and TRBJ2-7; unclear D gene. Trimming removed 6 bases from V and 2 bases from J, with 11 bases in between. The V gene's germline CDR1 is KGHSH and CDR2 LQKENI. CDR3 length: 13 residues. This chain's CDR3 is CASSLTVTYEQYF. CDR3 in DNA: TGTGCCAGCTCCTTGACCGTAACCTACGAGCAGTACTTC.

The chain joins TRBV20-1 to TRBJ2-3; perhaps TRBD1 as D (6 bases). This CDR3 has 12 amino acids. Germline assignment: CDR1 DFQATT and CDR2 SNEGSKA (reference sequence). The chain's CDR3 is CRSSTGKDTQYF. In DNA form, the CDR3 reads TGCAGGTCGTCAACAGGGAAGGATACGCAGTATTTT.

This clonotype was observed at least ten times. The chain has TRBV7-8 and TRBJ2-1, with 8 bases that match TRBD2. The CDR3 length is 17 residues. The V and J ends lost 5 bases and 0 bases, in that order; junction bases with no gene match: 9. The germline V gene encodes CDR1 SGHVS and CDR2 FQNEAQ. CDR3 sequence reads: CASSVLQTSASYNEQFF. CDR3 coding DNA: TGTGCCAGCAGCGTCCTGCAGACTAGCGCCTCCTACAATGAGCAGTTCTTC.

This clonotype was observed many times. The chain joins TRBV12-3 or TRBV12-4 to TRBJ2-1, with 9 bases aligning to TRBD1. This CDR3 is 14 amino acids long. The V segment lost 3 bases and the J segment 9 bases; nucleotides outside the gene matches: 6. CDR3 bases: TGTGCCAGCAGTTTGGACAGGGGTGGGAGTGAGCAGTTCTTC. It is translated as CASSLDRGGSEQFF.

About this clonotype itself: One end of the junction fails to match germline, which may point to a read error. The rearrangement links TRBV6-7 to TRBJ2-7, with D tentatively TRBD2 (7 bases). TRBV6-7 is assigned to the ORF class and has an uncertain function. The CDR3 spans 15 residues. CDR3 region: CASSYSGGGSYEQHF. CDR3 DNA: TGTGCCAGCAGTTACTCGGGGGGGGGCTCCTACGAGCAGCACTTC.

This clonotype was observed at least ten times. The J gene is TRBJ2-2, the V gene TRBV2, with 7 bases lining up with TRBD2. Germline CDR1 and CDR2: SNHLY and FYNNEI. J was trimmed by 7 bases and V by 4 bases; bases with no gene match: 6. The CDR3 runs 14 residues. CDR3 in DNA: TGTGCCAGCAGTGGTGAAGGGAGGGGCGGGGAGCTGTTTTTT. This sequence encodes CASSGEGRGGELFF. Full variable domain (missing parts from reference TRBV2 and TRBJ2-2): EPEVTQTPSHQVTQMGQEVILRCVPISNHLYFYWYRQILGQKVEFLVSFYNNEISEKSEIFDDQFSVERPDGSNFTLKIRSTKLEDSAMYFCASSGEGRGGELFFGEGSRLTVL.